This entry describes one T cell receptor (beta chain). Just one base apart from a much larger clone, this may be a read error. In germline, CDR1 is LNHDA, CDR2 SQIVND (reference sequence). The CDR3 is made up of 13 amino acids. TCRdb recomputed calls from the reads with MiXCR, one row per CDR3 protein. The table has under 300,000 distinct CDR3 sequences, around 30% seen once. This record comes from a study of kidney transplant recipient with SARS-CoV-2 infection. The clonotype comes from a male patient aged 30 to 39 who had COVID-19 and was a kidney transplant recipient. Some T cells may originate from the graft donor. The starting material was a blood sample, obtained at baseline and around day 110 from a kidney transplant recipient. The J gene is TRBJ2-7, the V gene TRBV19; D gene uncertain. The CDR3 DNA follows: TGTGCCAGTAGTACCCTGCCACGCTACGGGCAGTACTTC. Protein: CASSTLPRYGQYF.